These 19 T cell receptor beta chains came from one sample sequenced in a study of blood T cell repertoires in COVID-19. Using immunoSEQ multiplex PCR, the repertoire was profiled, and TCRdb retains in-frame clones only, with some absent. The data hold 300,000 to 350,000 clones, with roughly 88% observed a single time. The sequencing sample was made of PBMCs or T cells enriched from blood (not recorded which). All receptors derive from a man aged 25-40 years who had recovered from COVID-19.

The chain's CDR3 is CSASARGQPQHF. CDR3 nucleotide sequence: TGCAGTGCTAGTGCGCGAGGGCAGCCCCAGCATTTT. The rearrangement uses TRBV20-1 and TRBJ1-5, with unresolved D. Between the trimmed V and J ends, which lost 3 bases and 7 bases, there was a span of 10 bases. CDR1 and CDR2 from the germline V gene are DFQATT and SNEGSKA (reference sequence). CDR3 size: 12 residues.

This clone was counted a single time. The CDR3 reads CSAQQGATTDTQYF. CDR3 bases: TGCAGCGCCCAACAGGGGGCGACCACAGATACGCAGTATTTT. The rearrangement links TRBV29-1 to TRBJ2-3; 9 nucleotides match TRBD1. After removal of 7 bases from V and 2 bases from J, the junction contained 7 bases not matched to a gene. The CDR3 is made up of 14 amino acids. The germline V gene has CDR1 SQVTM and CDR2 ANQGSEA.

This clone was counted ten times or more. CDR3 in DNA: TGTGCCAGCAGCTCCGGACAGTTCTACGAGCAGTACTTC. Its protein is CASSSGQFYEQYF. The rearrangement joins TRBV5-6 to TRBJ2-7; tentatively, D is TRBD1 (6 bases). Per the germline V gene, CDR1 is SGHDT and CDR2 is YYEEEE. The CDR3 length is 13 residues. The V end lost 3 bases, the J end lost 3 bases, and 10 bases lay between the germline ends.

This sequence joins TRBV9 and TRBJ1-3; TRBD1 matches 9 bases. Germline lookup yields CDR1 SGDLS and CDR2 YYNGEE. J gave up 0 bases and V 4 bases, and 2 bases lay outside the gene matches. This CDR3 contains 15 residues. CDR3 DNA: TGTGCCAGCAGCCGGACAGGGGACTCTGGAAACACCATATATTTT. It encodes CASSRTGDSGNTIYF.

This clone was detected only once. J is TRBJ2-5 and V is TRBV7-2, with 8 bases matching TRBD1. The J segment lost 1 base and the V segment lost 0 bases, leaving 10 bases of the junction unmatched. The CDR3 covers 18 residues. Germline CDR1 and CDR2: SGHTA and FQGNSA. Written as DNA, the CDR3 is TGTGCCAGCAGCTTAGCCCCGACAGGGGTTGGGACCCAAGAGACCCAGTACTTC. Translated, it gives CASSLAPTGVGTQETQYF.

In this sample, this clone turned up once. The DNA for the CDR3 is TGTGCCAGCAGTCCACCCAGGTCAGCCAAAAACATTCAGTACTTC. Its translation: CASSPPRSAKNIQYF. The chain combines TRBV6-5 with TRBJ2-4; D unclear. Trimming left V 5 bases short and J 0 bases short, with 11 bases between. The CDR3 length is 15 residues. Germline assignment: CDR1 MNHEY and CDR2 SVGAGI.

The CDR3 coding sequence is TGTGCCAGCAGCCAACGACAGGGGGCTGAGACCCAGTACTTC. It yields the protein CASSQRQGAETQYF. This rearrangement joins TRBV3-1 (or the pseudogene TRBV3-2) to TRBJ2-5; 10 nucleotides match TRBD1. Germline-derived CDR1 and CDR2 are LGHDT and YNNKEL (reference sequence). Trimming took 2 bases from V and 5 from J; bases not matched to a gene: 2. The CDR3 length is 14 residues.

The chain has TRBV28 and TRBJ1-2, with TRBD1 identical over 8 bases. The CDR3 loop spans 15 amino acids. The germline V gene encodes CDR1 MDHEN and CDR2 SYDVKM. The V gene end was trimmed by 4 bases and the J gene end by 8 bases; junction bases not matched to a gene: 12. CDR3 residues: CASSSTNTGGSGYTF. For the CDR3, the DNA is TGTGCCAGCAGTTCCACCAATACAGGGGGTAGCGGCTACACCTTC.

The chain recombines TRBV2 with TRBJ2-7, with D tentatively TRBD1 (5 bases). Germline CDR1 SNHLY, CDR2 FYNNEI. The CDR3 runs 12 residues. The germline V and J ends were trimmed by 6 bases and 4 bases, with 10 bases remaining between them. CDR3 in DNA: TGTGCCAGCAGCGGGCCAGGGTACGAGCAGTACTTC. This translates into CASSGPGYEQYF. Looking up the rest from reference TRBV2 and TRBJ2-7 gives the full variable domain: EPEVTQTPSHQVTQMGQEVILRCVPISNHLYFYWYRQILGQKVEFLVSFYNNEISEKSEIFDDQFSVERPDGSNFTLKIRSTKLEDSAMYFCASSGPGYEQYFGPGTRLTVT.

V usage is TRBV5-5 and J usage is TRBJ2-4; D remains ambiguous. V shed 0 bases and J shed 1 base, with 14 bases lying between them. CDR3 length: 17 residues. Germline assignment: CDR1 SGHKS and CDR2 YYEKEE (reference sequence). CDR3 region: CASSLDHTINAKNIQYF. The CDR3 bases are TGTGCCAGCAGCTTGGATCACACCATTAACGCCAAAAACATTCAGTACTTC.

V is TRBV19 and J is TRBJ1-3; no clear D gene. The germline V and J ends were trimmed by 8 bases and 4 bases, with 18 bases remaining between them. The germline CDR1 and CDR2 sequences are LNHDA and SQIVND (reference sequence). The CDR3 has 15 amino acids. The CDR3 sequence: CASYGARVGGNTIYF. The DNA of the CDR3 is TGTGCCAGTTACGGAGCGCGGGTTGGAGGAAACACCATATATTTT.

The CDR3 bases are TGTGCCTGTATGGACAGAAGCTCCTATAATTCACCCCTCCACTTT. Translated: CACMDRSSYNSPLHF. This chain joins TRBV30 and TRBJ1-6, with D possibly TRBD1 on 6 matching bases. Deletions cut 6 bases from V and 0 bases from J, with 12 bases between. The CDR3 sequence is 15 residues long. Looked up from germline, CDR1 is GTSNPN and CDR2 is SVGIG (reference sequence). Full variable domain (missing parts from reference TRBV30 and TRBJ1-6): SQTIHQWPATLVQPVGSPLSLECTVEGTSNPNLYWYRQAAGRGLQLLFYSVGIGQISSEVPQNLSASRPQDRQFILSSKKLLLSDSGFYLCACMDRSSYNSPLHFGNGTRLTVT.

This clone has only a few counts. This chain links TRBV20-1 with TRBJ1-6; possible D gene TRBD1, 6 bases. This CDR3 has 14 residues. Germline V gene sequence: CDR1 DFQATT, CDR2 SNEGSKA (reference sequence). V was cut by 3 bases and J by 3 bases, with 9 bases left in between. The CDR3 sequence: CSASGGGYNSPLHF. CDR3 bases: TGCAGTGCTAGTGGAGGGGGCTATAATTCACCCCTCCACTTT.

The chain employs TRBV29-1 and TRBJ1-1, with D maybe TRBD1 (6 bases). Germline-derived CDR1 and CDR2 are SQVTM and ANQGSEA. The CDR3 sequence is 14 residues long. V was shortened by 7 bases and J by 5 bases, with 20 bases between the two germline ends. CDR3 protein: CSAIHRARTTEAFF. CDR3 in DNA: TGCAGCGCTATTCACAGGGCCCGAACGACTGAAGCTTTCTTT.

The chain carries TRBV2 and TRBJ2-1, with 8 bases identical to TRBD2. The V and J ends lost 8 bases and 4 bases, in that order; junction bases with no gene match: 10. The CDR3 is 15 residues long. Germline CDR1 is SNHLY and CDR2 is FYNNEI. CDR3 protein: CASWGTGGFYNEQFF. The CDR3 DNA is TGTGCCAGCTGGGGAACGGGGGGGTTTTACAATGAGCAGTTCTTC.

The chain carries TRBV7-2 and TRBJ2-2; 9 bases agree with TRBD1. The germline V gene encodes CDR1 SGHTA and CDR2 FQGNSA. J was trimmed by 6 bases and V by 1 base; bases with no gene match: 6. The CDR3 runs to 16 residues. The CDR3 coding sequence is TGTGCCAGCAGCTTAGGGGGACAGGGAGGCCCCGGGGAGCTGTTTTTT. The encoded protein is CASSLGGQGGPGELFF.

This clone was counted many times. V is TRBV2 and J is TRBJ1-6, with 8 bases matching TRBD1. The CDR3 length is 14 residues. The germline V gene has CDR1 SNHLY and CDR2 FYNNEI. With V trimmed by 6 bases and J by 5 bases, 3 bases remained unmatched. Here the CDR3 DNA reads TGTGCCAGCAGGATGACAGGGGATAATTCACCCCTCCACTTT. Protein: CASRMTGDNSPLHF.

The chain carries TRBV11-1 and TRBJ2-1, with a possible D match to TRBD2 (6 bases). V was clipped by 5 bases and J by 0 bases, with 14 bases between them. The CDR3 is 16 residues long. Germline CDR1 and CDR2: SGHAT and FQDESV (reference sequence). The CDR3 DNA reads as TGTGCCAGCAGCCCCCCGGAGGGTAGCTCCTACAATGAGCAGTTCTTC. It specifies CASSPPEGSSYNEQFF. Full variable domain (rest looked up from reference TRBV11-1 and TRBJ2-1): EAEVAQSPRYKITEKSQAVAFWCDPISGHATLYWYRQILGQGPELLVQFQDESVVDDSQLPKDRFSAERLKGVDSTLKIQPAELGDSAMYLCASSPPEGSSYNEQFFGPGTRLTVL.

The chain combines TRBV5-1 with TRBJ2-2, with D hard to call. Trimming took 2 bases from V and 1 from J, leaving 3 bases between them. CDR3 size: 13 residues. Germline lookup yields CDR1 SGHRS and CDR2 YFSETQ. The CDR3 region is CASSFGNTGELFF. CDR3 sequence (DNA): TGCGCCAGCAGCTTCGGGAACACCGGGGAGCTGTTTTTT.